The entry that follows covers one TCR beta chain sequence. The PCR had 60 Vbeta and 13 Jbeta primers. Clones were sequenced by immunoSEQ multiplex PCR, and TCRdb holds only the in-frame ones, with some missing. The sample has about 35,000 clones; roughly nine tenths are singletons. The CDR3 consists of 12 residues. Germline V gene data show CDR1 as SGHTA and CDR2 as FQGNSA. The V gene lost 4 bases and the J gene lost 7 bases, with 11 bases spanning the gap. This entry is derived from a study of cytomegalovirus exposure and HLA in healthy donors. V is TRBV7-2 and J is TRBJ2-7; possibly TRBD2 for D (6 bases). The sequenced material came from PBMCs. The clonotype was recovered from a woman under 30 in good health and CMV-seronegative. In DNA, the CDR3 is TGTGCCAGCAGCTCGCCAGGGAGGGAGCAGTACTTC. Translating it yields CASSSPGREQYF.